Listed here are 16 T cell receptor beta chains from one sample, sequenced in a study of blood T cell repertoires in COVID-19. The table came from immunoSEQ multiplex PCR; TCRdb's copy has only in-frame clones and leaves some out. This table has about 110,000 clones, 84% appearing once. Sequenced: peripheral blood. These TCRs come from a human donor in a cohort sampled during active COVID-19.

V usage is TRBV5-1 and J usage is TRBJ2-1, with TRBD1 matching 7 bases. Germline V gene sequence: CDR1 SGHRS, CDR2 YFSETQ. V shed 3 bases, J shed 0 bases, and the junction held 6 bases outside the gene matches. There are 16 residues in the CDR3. CDR3 region: CASSYTGESSYNEQFF. CDR3 bases: TGCGCCAGCAGCTATACAGGGGAGAGCTCCTACAATGAGCAGTTCTTC.

The V and J genes are TRBV3-1 (or the pseudogene TRBV3-2) and TRBJ2-2, with 8 positions matching TRBD1. CDR1 is LGHDT, CDR2 YNNKEL, per germline (reference sequence). Trimming at V came to 5 bases and at J to 7 bases, leaving 9 bases not matched to a gene. This CDR3 contains 15 residues. The CDR3 sequence is CASSERTGRGGELFF. As DNA, the CDR3 is TGTGCCAGCAGCGAAAGGACAGGGCGGGGCGGGGAGCTGTTTTTT.

The rearrangement links TRBV5-4 to TRBJ2-7; 7 nucleotides agree with TRBD2. Germline CDR1 is SGHNT and CDR2 is YYREEE (reference sequence). V trimming: 4 bases; J trimming: 4 bases; junction bases outside the gene matches: 8. CDR3 size: 14 residues. As DNA, the CDR3 is TGTGCCAGCAGCCCCTACAGCGGGACTTACGAGCAGTACTTC. It specifies CASSPYSGTYEQYF.

V is TRBV7-9 and J is TRBJ2-3, with TRBD2 matching over 11 bases. Losses at the gene ends were 5 bases for V and 0 bases for J; bases not matched to a gene: 4. From germline, CDR1 is SEHNR and CDR2 FQNEAQ (reference sequence). The CDR3 consists of 16 residues. Written as DNA, the CDR3 is TGTGCCAGCAGCACCGGGACTAGCGGTAGCACAGATACGCAGTATTTT. It translates to CASSTGTSGSTDTQYF.

V gene TRBV4-1 combines with J gene TRBJ2-1, with 9 nucleotides matching TRBD2. V lost 3 bases and J lost 1; bases outside the gene matches: 7. Germline values: CDR1 MGHRA, CDR2 YSYEKL. The CDR3 loop spans 17 amino acids. Written as DNA, the CDR3 is TGCGCCAGCAGCCAGAACTTAGCGGGAGTTTCCTACAATGAGCAGTTCTTC. This sequence encodes CASSQNLAGVSYNEQFF.

This sequence joins TRBV24-1 and TRBJ2-7, with D possibly matching TRBD2 (6 bases). The CDR3 has 15 residues. Germline V gives CDR1 KGHDR, CDR2 SFDVKD. Trimming took 2 bases from V and 0 from J, leaving 10 bases between them. The CDR3 DNA reads as TGTGCCACCAGTGATTCGGGAGCGGGCTCCTACGAGCAGTACTTC. This gives the protein CATSDSGAGSYEQYF.

The rearrangement links TRBV4-3 to TRBJ1-1; tentatively, D is TRBD1 (6 bases). The germline CDR1 and CDR2 sequences are LGHNA and YSLEER. The CDR3 loop spans 19 amino acids. V was pared by 4 bases and J by 6 bases, with 30 bases between. The CDR3: CASSRTRSGHLSYGSEAFF. Here the CDR3 DNA reads TGCGCCAGCAGCCGTACGCGGTCGGGACATCTATCCTATGGGTCTGAAGCTTTCTTT.

V and J are TRBV23-1 and TRBJ2-7; 9 nucleotides match TRBD1. TRBV23-1 is designated an ORF whose function remains uncertain. Germline trimming cut 4 bases from V and 1 base from J; bases unmatched to any gene: 8. This CDR3 spans 16 amino acids. Here the CDR3 reads CASSRRGTGLSYEQYV. CDR3 sequence (DNA): TGCGCCAGCAGTCGAAGGGGGACAGGGCTTTCCTACGAGCAGTACGTC.

CDR3 residues: CASRTPGTSGILGEQYF. As DNA, the CDR3 is TGTGCCAGCCGAACTCCTGGGACTAGCGGGATTCTAGGCGAGCAGTACTTC. V is TRBV28 and J is TRBJ2-7; 13 nucleotides line up with TRBD2. Germline CDR1 MDHEN, CDR2 SYDVKM. The CDR3 has 17 residues. J lost 6 bases, V lost 8 bases, and 16 bases had no gene match.

The rearrangement links TRBV6-5 to TRBJ1-5; 9 nucleotides align to TRBD1. V shed 6 bases, J shed 1 base, and the junction held 4 bases outside the gene matches. Germline values: CDR1 MNHEY, CDR2 SVGAGI. This CDR3 comprises 15 residues. CDR3 sequence (DNA): TGTGCCAGCAGCCGGGACAGGGAGAGCAATCAGCCCCAGCATTTT. It specifies CASSRDRESNQPQHF.

CDR3 amino acids: CASSYGGQGALYEQYF. The CDR3, as DNA: TGTGCCAGCAGTTACGGGGGACAGGGGGCTCTCTACGAGCAGTACTTC. The rearrangement uses TRBV6-6 and TRBJ2-7; TRBD1 matches 12 bases. The CDR3 length is 16 residues. With V trimmed by 2 bases and J by 3 bases, 5 bases remained unmatched. CDR1 is MNHNY and CDR2 is SVGAGI in the germline V gene (reference sequence).

This chain uses TRBV7-2 with TRBJ2-3; D call uncertain. Germline CDR1 SGHTA, CDR2 FQGNSA. The CDR3 runs to 13 residues. V lost 5 bases and J lost 5, with 11 bases in between. The chain's CDR3 is CASSLLGRDTQYF. The CDR3 DNA sequence: TGTGCCAGCAGCCTCTTGGGCCGAGATACGCAGTATTTT.

V and J are TRBV19 and TRBJ1-1; D not resolved. The CDR3 is 11 amino acids. Trimming pared 5 bases from V and 1 base from J, leaving 2 bases between. The germline V gene encodes CDR1 LNHDA and CDR2 SQIVND (reference sequence). The CDR3 nucleotides read TGTGCCAGTAGTCAGAACACTGAAGCTTTCTTT. Translation gives CASSQNTEAFF.

CDR3 nucleotides: TGTGCCAGTAGTACAGGGCTTCGTACTGAAGCTTTCTTT. Translation: CASSTGLRTEAFF. The V and J genes are TRBV19 and TRBJ1-1, with D possibly TRBD1 on 5 matching bases. This CDR3 spans 13 amino acids. V lost 4 bases and J lost 5, with 11 bases in between. Germline V gene data show CDR1 as LNHDA and CDR2 as SQIVND (reference sequence).

This clone was detected a few times. The CDR3 loop is CASSSGLAGGEQFF. CDR3 coding DNA: TGTGCCAGTAGTTCCGGACTAGCGGGAGGTGAGCAGTTCTTC. V and J are TRBV19 and TRBJ2-1; 14 bases line up with TRBD2. The CDR3 totals 14 residues. Germline trimming cut 5 bases from V and 9 bases from J; bases unmatched to any gene: 3. Germline V gene lookup returns CDR1 LNHDA and CDR2 SQIVND (reference sequence).

This clone has only one observation. The chain is built from TRBV27 and TRBJ2-3, with 7 bases that match TRBD2. Losses at the gene ends were 8 bases for V and 1 base for J; bases not matched to a gene: 3. This CDR3 region has 13 residues. From germline, CDR1 is MNHEY and CDR2 SMNVEV (reference sequence). The CDR3 here is CASRGERTDTQYF. CDR3 nucleotide sequence: TGTGCCAGCCGGGGGGAGCGCACAGATACGCAGTATTTT.